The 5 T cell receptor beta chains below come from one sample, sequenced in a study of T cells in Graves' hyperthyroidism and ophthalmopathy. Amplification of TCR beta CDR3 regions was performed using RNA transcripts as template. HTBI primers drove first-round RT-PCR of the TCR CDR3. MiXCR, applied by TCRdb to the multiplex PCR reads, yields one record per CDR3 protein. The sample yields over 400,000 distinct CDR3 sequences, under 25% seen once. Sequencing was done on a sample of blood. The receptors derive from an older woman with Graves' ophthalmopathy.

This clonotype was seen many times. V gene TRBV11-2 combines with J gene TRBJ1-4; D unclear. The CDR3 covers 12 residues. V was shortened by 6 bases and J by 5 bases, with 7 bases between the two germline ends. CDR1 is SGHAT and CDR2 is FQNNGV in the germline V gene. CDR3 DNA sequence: TGTGCCAGCAGTGCGCGGAATGAAAAACTGTTTTTT. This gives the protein CASSARNEKLFF.

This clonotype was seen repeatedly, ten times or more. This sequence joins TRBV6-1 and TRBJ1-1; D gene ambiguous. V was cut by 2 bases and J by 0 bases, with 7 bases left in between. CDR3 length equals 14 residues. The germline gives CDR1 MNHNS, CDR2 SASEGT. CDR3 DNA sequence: TGTGCCAGCAGTGAAACAGTTTTGAACACTGAAGCTTTCTTT. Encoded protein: CASSETVLNTEAFF.

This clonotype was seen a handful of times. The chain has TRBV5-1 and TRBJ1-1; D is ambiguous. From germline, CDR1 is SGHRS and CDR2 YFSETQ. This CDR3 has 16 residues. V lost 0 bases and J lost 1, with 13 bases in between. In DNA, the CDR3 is TGCGCCAGCAGCTTGGAGAGTCGGGTGGCGAACACTGAAGCTTTCTTT. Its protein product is CASSLESRVANTEAFF.

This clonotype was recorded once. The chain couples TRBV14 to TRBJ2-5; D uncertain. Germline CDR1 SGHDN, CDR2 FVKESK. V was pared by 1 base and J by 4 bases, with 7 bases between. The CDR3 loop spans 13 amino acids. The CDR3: CASSQVVGETQYF. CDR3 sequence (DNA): TGTGCCAGCAGCCAAGTAGTGGGAGAGACCCAGTACTTC.

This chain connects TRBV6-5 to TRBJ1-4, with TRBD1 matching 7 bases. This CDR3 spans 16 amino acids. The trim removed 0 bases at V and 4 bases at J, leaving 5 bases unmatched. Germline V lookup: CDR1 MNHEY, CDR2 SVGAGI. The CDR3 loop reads CASSYSFRDSNEKLFF. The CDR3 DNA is TGTGCCAGCAGTTACTCCTTCAGGGACAGTAATGAAAAACTGTTTTTT.